Shown below are 14 T cell receptor beta chains from a single sample sequenced in a study of blood T cell repertoires in COVID-19. Here immunoSEQ multiplex PCR was the method, and the copy in TCRdb shows in-frame clones only, minus some. The data show 85,000 to 130,000 clones, just over 90% seen once. Material for sequencing was peripheral blood. These receptors all stem from a man aged 60 to 75 with acute or convalescent COVID-19.

The rearrangement joins TRBV11-3 to TRBJ2-7; TRBD1 aligns across 9 bases. V shed 5 bases and J 4 bases; nucleotides not matched to a gene: 6. Germline assignment: CDR1 SGHNT and CDR2 YENEEA. This CDR3 spans 14 amino acids. The CDR3 sequence: CASSPGTGTYEQYV. DNA for the CDR3: TGTGCCAGCAGCCCGGGGACAGGGACATACGAGCAGTACGTC.

This chain links TRBV7-9 with TRBJ2-1; D might be TRBD1 (5 bases). The CDR3 has 12 amino acids. Trimming stripped 8 bases from V and 8 bases from J, with 13 bases between. Germline V gene data show CDR1 as SEHNR and CDR2 as FQNEAQ (reference sequence). The CDR3, as DNA: TGTGCCAGCCAATCGGTACAGGATGAGCAGTTCTTC. Amino acids: CASQSVQDEQFF.

The chain combines TRBV7-2 with TRBJ1-6; no clear D gene. Between the trimmed V and J ends, which lost 2 bases and 4 bases, there was a span of 9 bases. Germline values: CDR1 SGHTA, CDR2 FQGNSA. CDR3 size: 15 residues. CDR3 DNA: TGTGCCAGCAGCTTAAGCCACCGATATAATTCACCCCTCCACTTT. Translating gives CASSLSHRYNSPLHF.

The genes are TRBV28 and TRBJ1-2; perhaps TRBD1 as D (6 bases). Germline values: CDR1 MDHEN, CDR2 SYDVKM. Trimming left V 5 bases short and J 7 bases short, with 11 bases between. There are 12 residues in the CDR3. CDR3 amino acids: CASSPGVPGYTF. The CDR3 coding sequence is TGTGCCAGCAGTCCAGGGGTCCCTGGCTACACCTTC.

The J gene is TRBJ2-1, the V gene TRBV18; weak D call: TRBD2 (6 bases). Trimming left V 4 bases short and J 4 bases short, with 14 bases between. This CDR3 contains 15 residues. CDR1 and CDR2 (germline): KGHSH, LQKENI. CDR3 sequence (DNA): TGTGCCAGCTCACAGGACGCCGGGGGTTACAATGAGCAGTTCTTC. Protein product: CASSQDAGGYNEQFF.

The CDR3, as DNA: TGCGCCAGCAGCTTGGAGGGACAGGCCTACGAGCAGTACTTC. Translating it yields CASSLEGQAYEQYF. The J gene is TRBJ2-7, the V gene TRBV5-1, with 8 bases aligning to TRBD1. V was pared by 0 bases and J by 2 bases, with 1 base of the junction left unmatched. The length of the CDR3 is 14 residues. In germline, CDR1 is SGHRS, CDR2 YFSETQ. Supplemented by reference TRBV5-1 and TRBJ2-7, the full variable domain reads KAGVTQTPRYLIKTRGQQVTLSCSPISGHRSVSWYQQTPGQGLQFLFEYFSETQRNKGNFPGRFSGRQFSNSRSEMNVSTLELGDSALYLCASSLEGQAYEQYFGPGTRLTVT.

This chain connects TRBV5-1 to TRBJ1-2, with D maybe TRBD1 (5 bases). The CDR3 is made up of 15 amino acids. Germline CDR1 and CDR2: SGHRS and YFSETQ. Trimming removed 0 bases from V and 5 bases from J, with 14 bases in between. The CDR3 loop reads CASSLVPGNFYGYTF. For the CDR3, the DNA is TGCGCCAGCAGCTTGGTTCCAGGGAATTTTTATGGCTACACCTTC.

The chain carries TRBV5-1 and TRBJ2-2; D is possibly TRBD2 (6 bases). Germline-derived CDR1 and CDR2 are SGHRS and YFSETQ. The ends were cut back, 3 bases at V and 5 bases at J, with 11 bases in the middle. This CDR3 has 14 residues. The DNA for the CDR3 is TGCGCCAGCAGCTCCGAAGGAGGGACCGGGGAGCTGTTTTTT. Amino acid sequence: CASSSEGGTGELFF.

The rearrangement joins TRBV5-1 to TRBJ2-1; maybe TRBD2 (5 bases). CDR1 and CDR2 (germline): SGHRS, YFSETQ. The CDR3 totals 18 residues. With 0 bases removed from V and 2 bases from J, the gap between germline ends came to 18 bases. The CDR3 region is CASSLAGFLALTYNEQFF. The CDR3 coding sequence is TGCGCCAGCAGCTTGGCTGGGTTCCTAGCCCTTACCTACAATGAGCAGTTCTTC.

The chain is built from TRBV11-3 and TRBJ2-3, with D unclear. This CDR3 has 14 amino acids. From germline, CDR1 is SGHNT and CDR2 YENEEA. V lost 3 bases and J lost 2, with 9 bases in between. CDR3 nucleotides: TGTGCCAGCAGCTTGCAGGCCGACACAGATACGCAGTATTTT. Translating it yields CASSLQADTDTQYF.

This chain links TRBV28 with TRBJ1-2; 7 bases agree with TRBD1. This CDR3 comprises 17 residues. The J segment lost 6 bases and the V segment lost 1 base, leaving 14 bases of the junction unmatched. Germline loops: CDR1 MDHEN, CDR2 SYDVKM. CDR3: CASSLFLTGLRVNGYTF. CDR3 in DNA: TGTGCCAGCAGTTTATTCCTGACAGGGTTGCGGGTGAATGGCTACACCTTC.

The chain carries TRBV19 and TRBJ1-4; 7 bases are shared with TRBD1. V lost 6 bases and J lost 8; bases outside the gene matches: 12. This CDR3 contains 15 residues. Germline V CDR1 and CDR2: LNHDA, SQIVND (reference sequence). The CDR3 nucleotides read TGTGCCAGTAGCATTTATGACAGGGTAGGGGAAAAACTGTTTTTT. This encodes CASSIYDRVGEKLFF.

The V and J genes are TRBV19 and TRBJ1-4, with 9 bases aligning to TRBD1. The trim removed 5 bases at V and 8 bases at J, leaving 3 bases unmatched. Germline CDR1 LNHDA, CDR2 SQIVND (reference sequence). CDR3 length equals 13 residues. The CDR3 loop reads CASSGTGNEKLFF. In nucleotides, the CDR3 is TGTGCCAGTAGTGGGACAGGGAACGAAAAACTGTTTTTT.

CDR3 sequence reads: CASSLGGDRSGNEQFF. In nucleotides, the CDR3 is TGTGCCAGCAGCCTGGGGGGGGACAGGAGTGGCAATGAGCAGTTCTTC. The chain couples TRBV5-4 to TRBJ2-1; tentatively, D is TRBD1 (8 bases). Germline assignment: CDR1 SGHNT and CDR2 YYREEE (reference sequence). CDR3 size: 16 residues. V lost 4 bases and J lost 6, with 20 bases in between.